This TCR beta chain was identified in a study of neurological immune-mediated disorders. A 10-nucleotide random UMI tagged transcripts in template-switch 5'RACE cDNA synthesis. A single run covered 15-18 subjects with over 170 million TCR-beta sequences. TCRdb re-analysed the 5' RACE reads in MiXCR, keeping a single row per CDR3 protein. The sample shows 84,000 or so distinct CDR3 sequences, under 15% of them seen only once. This clonotype has ten or more counts. The antigen remains undetermined. Per the germline V gene, CDR1 is SNHLY and CDR2 is FYNNEI. The CDR3 spans 16 residues. V lost 4 bases and J lost 0; bases outside the gene matches: 7. Study-wide results and limits: In HTLV-1-associated myelopathy, TCR clonal expansion was greatest, and in multiple sclerosis it was least, below healthy controls.

Described time point: longitudinal time-point 2. The unsorted libraries had their origin in 2 million PBMCs stored at -80 C. The source of this sequence is a female donor with HTLV-1-associated myelopathy (HAM/TSP). Sequencing was carried out using PBMCs. The chain uses TRBV2 and TRBJ2-7; 9 bases are a match to TRBD1. The CDR3 DNA sequence: TGTGCCAGCAGTGGATTCGGGACAGGGAGCTCCTACGAGCAGTACTTC. Translation gives CASSGFGTGSSYEQYF.